A single sample gave rise to the 9 T cell receptor beta chains below, sequenced in a study of brain metastases from non-small cell lung cancer. TCRdb's copy holds only in-frame clones and misses some; the assay was immunoSEQ multiplex PCR. This table holds about 3,900 clones, about 90% found once. The sample comprised primary lung tumor tissue. The receptors were gathered from a donor at least 40 years old with non-small cell lung cancer.

A remark on this clone: The sample contains more than one DNA sequence encoding this CDR3. The V gene is TRBV7-9, the J gene TRBJ1-1; the D gene is possibly TRBD1 (6 bases). Germline CDR1 SEHNR, CDR2 FQNEAQ (reference sequence). The CDR3 has 13 amino acids. V dropped 3 bases and J dropped 1 base, with 6 bases sitting between them. DNA for the CDR3: TGTGCCAGCAGCTTGACAGGGAACACTGAAGCTTTCTTT. Protein: CASSLTGNTEAFF. The full variable domain, in which reference TRBV7-9 and TRBJ1-1 provide the parts outside the CDR3, is DTGVSQNPRHKITKRGQNVTFRCDPISEHNRLYWYRQTLGQGPEFLTYFQNEAQLEKSRLLSDRFSAERPKGSFSTLEIQRTEQGDSAMYLCASSLTGNTEAFFGQGTRLTVV.

This chain joins TRBV18 and TRBJ2-2, with 8 bases identical to TRBD2. CDR1 KGHSH and CDR2 LQKENI come from the germline V gene. This CDR3 has 15 amino acids. The V segment lost 3 bases and the J segment 5 bases; nucleotides outside the gene matches: 5. The CDR3 DNA sequence: TGTGCCAGCTCACCCATACAGCGGGGGACCGGGGAGCTGTTTTTT. Translation: CASSPIQRGTGELFF.

V is TRBV6-2 or TRBV6-3 and J is TRBJ2-1; 10 positions match TRBD2. CDR3 length: 15 residues. Unmatched junction bases numbered 5, after V lost 0 bases and J lost 9 bases. Germline V gene lookup returns CDR1 MNHEY and CDR2 SVGEGT. The CDR3 coding sequence is TGTGCCAGCAGTTACTCGATACTAGCGGGAACTGAGCAGTTCTTC. Encoded protein: CASSYSILAGTEQFF.

This sequence joins TRBV24-1 and TRBJ2-2; 8 nucleotides line up with TRBD1. This CDR3 has 14 residues. CDR1 is KGHDR, CDR2 SFDVKD, per germline. V gave up 8 bases and J gave up 5 bases; unmatched junction bases: 6. CDR3 coding DNA: TGTGCCACCAAGGGGACAGGAGGAACCGGGGAGCTGTTTTTT. This encodes CATKGTGGTGELFF.

V is TRBV5-1 and J is TRBJ1-6; 9 bases map to TRBD1. This CDR3 is built from 15 residues. Trimming took 2 bases from V and 5 from J; bases not matched to a gene: 2. Per the germline V gene, CDR1 is SGHRS and CDR2 is YFSETQ. As DNA, the CDR3 is TGCGCCAGCAGCTTAACAGGGGGCAATAATTCACCCCTCCACTTT. It translates to CASSLTGGNNSPLHF.

The chain recombines TRBV2 with TRBJ2-7; D call uncertain. This CDR3 region has 13 residues. CDR1 is SNHLY, CDR2 FYNNEI, per germline. V gave up 9 bases and J gave up 0 bases, with 12 bases separating them. CDR3 in amino acids: CASRPASSYEQYF. For the CDR3, the DNA is TGTGCCAGTAGGCCCGCCAGCTCCTACGAGCAGTACTTC.

This clone was recorded once. The genes are TRBV4-2 and TRBJ1-2; possible D gene TRBD1, 5 bases. This CDR3 has 17 residues. V was pared by 0 bases and J by 5 bases, with 19 bases between. Germline values: CDR1 LGHNA, CDR2 YNFKEQ. The CDR3 sequence: CASSQDTGQSALYGYTF. CDR3 sequence (DNA): TGTGCCAGCAGCCAAGATACGGGGCAATCGGCCCTTTATGGCTACACCTTC.

Concerning this clone itself: Its ends do not fully match the called genes, so a read error is possible. V gene TRBV12-3 or TRBV12-4 combines with J gene TRBJ1-2; 7 nucleotides align to TRBD1. The CDR3 contains 13 residues. In DNA, the CDR3 is TGTGCCAACAGTTTAGACAGGGATGGTGGCTACACCTTC. This codes for CANSLDRDGGYTF.

The chain recombines TRBV20-1 with TRBJ2-5, with D perhaps matching TRBD2 (5 bases). The CDR3 extends over 15 amino acids. V was shortened by 3 bases and J by 5 bases, with 19 bases between the two germline ends. Germline V gene sequence: CDR1 DFQATT, CDR2 SNEGSKA (reference sequence). The DNA of the CDR3 is TGCAGTGCTAGTGTGATCAGGAGAGGCGGGGAGACCCAGTACTTC. Residues: CSASVIRRGGETQYF.